The 12 T cell receptor beta chains reported below all come from one sample, sequenced in a study of early T cells in non-severe SARS-CoV-2 infection. One entry per CDR3 protein, called by TCRdb with MiXCR from the 5' RACE reads. The sample lists some 71,000 distinct CDR3 sequences, about an eighth occurring once. Sequencing was done on a sample of whole blood. Every receptor here comes from an adult who was a healthcare worker with PCR-confirmed SARS-CoV-2 infection or an uninfected control (not recorded which).

This chain uses TRBV7-9 with TRBJ2-3; 10 bases agree with TRBD1. Germline V gene sequence: CDR1 SEHNR, CDR2 FQNEAQ (reference sequence). The CDR3 consists of 16 residues. After removal of 4 bases from V and 0 bases from J, the junction contained 4 bases not matched to a gene. The CDR3 DNA follows: TGTGCCAGCAGCTCAGAGGGACAGGGGAGCACAGATACGCAGTATTTT. As protein: CASSSEGQGSTDTQYF.

In this sample, this clonotype turned up a few times. The V and J genes are TRBV29-1 and TRBJ1-2, with D perhaps TRBD1 (5 bases). With 0 bases removed from V and 7 bases from J, the gap between germline ends came to 12 bases. Germline-derived CDR1 and CDR2 are SQVTM and ANQGSEA. This CDR3 region has 13 residues. CDR3: CSVEDPGRGGYTF. The CDR3 DNA follows: TGCAGCGTTGAAGATCCAGGGCGCGGTGGCTACACCTTC.

J is TRBJ2-7 and V is TRBV18, with 9 bases lining up with TRBD2. Germline V gives CDR1 KGHSH, CDR2 LQKENI. The CDR3 totals 15 residues. Losses at the gene ends were 3 bases for V and 1 base for J; bases not matched to a gene: 4. DNA of the CDR3: TGTGCCAGCTCACCCACGACTAGCGGATCCTACGAGCAGTACTTC. Translation gives CASSPTTSGSYEQYF.

This clonotype was seen a handful of times. The genes are TRBV20-1 and TRBJ2-1; possible D gene TRBD1, 5 bases. Trimming stripped 3 bases from V and 9 bases from J, with 15 bases between. The germline V gene encodes CDR1 DFQATT and CDR2 SNEGSKA (reference sequence). The CDR3 extends over 13 amino acids. As DNA, the CDR3 is TGCAGTGCTAGGAAGGGGTCGGGCGTTGAGCAGTTCTTC. As protein: CSARKGSGVEQFF.

This clonotype occurred a few times. CDR3 amino acids: CSVEGPVQETQYF. The CDR3 DNA reads TGCAGCGTTGAAGGGCCAGTCCAAGAGACCCAGTACTTC. This rearrangement joins TRBV29-1 to TRBJ2-5; D gene ambiguous. The germline V gene has CDR1 SQVTM and CDR2 ANQGSEA. V lost 1 base and J lost 1, with 7 bases in between. The CDR3 runs 13 residues.

The rearrangement joins TRBV5-1 to TRBJ2-4, with TRBD1 matching over 10 bases. Per the germline V gene, CDR1 is SGHRS and CDR2 is YFSETQ. The CDR3 runs to 17 residues. V lost 0 bases to trimming and J lost 8 bases; unmatched junction nucleotides: 11. The CDR3 DNA is TGCGCCAGCAGCTTGGACCCGGGACAGGGGCCTATGTACATTCAGTACTTC. This sequence encodes CASSLDPGQGPMYIQYF.

The rearrangement uses TRBV6-1 and TRBJ2-3; 8 bases agree with TRBD1. V was pared by 6 bases and J by 4 bases, with 3 bases of the junction left unmatched. Germline CDR1 is MNHNS and CDR2 is SASEGT. The CDR3 totals 13 residues. The CDR3 DNA reads as TGTGCCAGCAGAGGGACAGGTCCAGATACGCAGTATTTT. Residues: CASRGTGPDTQYF.

This rearrangement joins TRBV20-1 to TRBJ2-1, with D possibly TRBD2 on 7 matching bases. V was trimmed by 2 bases and J by 9 bases, leaving 11 bases between them. The CDR3 contains 12 residues. Germline V gives CDR1 DFQATT, CDR2 SNEGSKA (reference sequence). CDR3 loop: CSARRGATEQFF. CDR3 DNA sequence: TGCAGTGCTAGACGGGGGGCTACTGAGCAGTTCTTC.

This clonotype was recorded once. V gene TRBV5-1 combines with J gene TRBJ1-2; a possible D gene is TRBD1 (6 bases). The ends were cut back, 5 bases at V and 1 base at J, with 15 bases in the middle. This CDR3 is built from 15 residues. CDR1 and CDR2 (germline): SGHRS, YFSETQ. The CDR3 region is CASRSSTGLNYGYTF. The CDR3, as DNA: TGCGCCAGCAGGTCAAGCACAGGGCTTAACTATGGCTACACCTTC.

V is TRBV2 and J is TRBJ2-7, with D perhaps matching TRBD1 or TRBD2 (5 bases each). This CDR3 region has 15 residues. Between the trimmed V and J ends, which lost 6 bases and 3 bases, there was a span of 18 bases. CDR1 SNHLY and CDR2 FYNNEI come from the germline V gene. The CDR3 reads CASSPSRDGYYEQYF. The CDR3 DNA is TGTGCCAGCAGCCCCTCCCGGGACGGTTACTACGAGCAGTACTTC.

This rearrangement joins TRBV2 to TRBJ2-7; no clear D. The CDR3 has 15 amino acids. Germline assignment: CDR1 SNHLY and CDR2 FYNNEI. Trimming pared 1 base from V and 3 bases from J, leaving 13 bases between. The CDR3 DNA sequence: TGTGCCAGCAGTGAAGGGCGGTCCCCACGCTACGAGCAGTACTTC. The encoded protein is CASSEGRSPRYEQYF. The entire variable domain, with the rest obtained from reference TRBV2 and TRBJ2-7, is as follows: EPEVTQTPSHQVTQMGQEVILRCVPISNHLYFYWYRQILGQKVEFLVSFYNNEISEKSEIFDDQFSVERPDGSNFTLKIRSTKLEDSAMYFCASSEGRSPRYEQYFGPGTRLTVT.

This clonotype was seen repeatedly, ten times or more. This chain's CDR3 is CASSVGVRSDTQYF. The CDR3 DNA follows: TGTGCCAGCAGCGTAGGAGTCAGATCAGATACGCAGTATTTT. This sequence joins TRBV9 and TRBJ2-3; no definite D call. Trimming cost V 0 bases and J 4 bases, with 9 bases left between them. CDR1 SGDLS and CDR2 YYNGEE come from the germline V gene. This CDR3 has 14 amino acids.